This T cell receptor (beta chain) originates from a study of shared clonotypes between healthy human individuals. Using immunoSEQ multiplex PCR, the repertoire was profiled, and TCRdb retains in-frame clones only, with some absent. The sample includes 2,100,000 or so clones, around 95% seen only once; the top ten take around 0.13%. The CDR3 covers 15 residues. Between the trimmed V and J ends, which lost 4 bases and 5 bases, there was a span of 19 bases. CDR1 SGHRS and CDR2 YFSETQ come from the germline V gene. A single count supports this clone. The chain couples TRBV5-1 to TRBJ2-7; the D gene is possibly TRBD2 (5 bases). The sample comprised naive CD4+ T cells sorted from blood. Regarding subset: CD45RA+ positively selected. This receptor was obtained from a man between 18 and 29 years old in good health. The CDR3 reads CASSAGGSGGNEQYF. The DNA for the CDR3 is TGCGCCAGCAGCGCCGGAGGTTCCGGTGGGAACGAGCAGTACTTC.